Each of the 15 T cell receptor beta chains below was sequenced from the same sample in a study of cytomegalovirus exposure and HLA in healthy donors. This PCR relied on a set of 60 Vbeta primers and 13 Jbeta primers. Clones were read by immunoSEQ multiplex PCR, and TCRdb kept only the in-frame ones, dropping some. The sample consists of 110,000 or so clones, roughly two thirds of them appearing once. The material sequenced was PBMCs. Every receptor here comes from a man between 18 and 35 years old in good health and CMV-seropositive.

This clone was counted a single time. The rearrangement links TRBV27 to TRBJ2-1; the D gene is possibly TRBD2 (6 bases). Trimming cost V 5 bases and J 1 base, with 9 bases left between them. The CDR3 consists of 14 residues. Germline CDR1 reads MNHEY; CDR2 reads SMNVEV (reference sequence). The CDR3, as DNA: TGTGCCAGCAGTCCCGCGGGGTCCTACAATGAGCAGTTCTTC. Encoded protein: CASSPAGSYNEQFF.

V is TRBV6-1 and J is TRBJ2-7; 9 bases line up with TRBD1. Germline-derived CDR1 and CDR2 are MNHNS and SASEGT. The J segment lost 6 bases and the V segment lost 4 bases, leaving 7 bases of the junction unmatched. This CDR3 comprises 14 residues. The CDR3 sequence: CASSAGLTGGEQYF. The CDR3 nucleotides are TGTGCCAGCAGTGCAGGCCTGACAGGGGGCGAGCAGTACTTC.

This clone was recorded at least ten times. The chain has TRBV6-5 and TRBJ1-2; D remains ambiguous. The germline V gene has CDR1 MNHEY and CDR2 SVGAGI. With 2 bases removed from V and 4 bases from J, the gap between germline ends came to 17 bases. The CDR3 is made up of 16 amino acids. The CDR3 sequence: CASSYVTGSGSYGYTF. The CDR3 DNA sequence: TGTGCCAGCAGTTACGTTACCGGGTCCGGGAGCTATGGCTACACCTTC.

The rearrangement uses TRBV9 and TRBJ2-5; D is perhaps TRBD1 (5 bases). CDR1 is SGDLS and CDR2 is YYNGEE in the germline V gene. V shed 4 bases and J shed 7 bases, with 17 bases lying between them. There are 14 residues in the CDR3. In DNA, the CDR3 is TGTGCCAGCAGCACTGCAAGGGGATCAGGGACCCAGTACTTC. This encodes CASSTARGSGTQYF.

The chain has TRBV29-1 and TRBJ1-2, with 10 positions matching TRBD1. This CDR3 region has 12 residues. Trimming removed 6 bases from V and 4 bases from J; junction bases left unmatched: 2. Germline values: CDR1 SQVTM, CDR2 ANQGSEA. The DNA of the CDR3 is TGCAGCGTAGGGACAGGGGTCTATGGCTACACCTTC. This gives the protein CSVGTGVYGYTF.

The chain employs TRBV5-6 and TRBJ2-5; TRBD2 matches 8 bases. CDR1 is SGHDT and CDR2 is YYEEEE in the germline V gene. This CDR3 comprises 14 residues. V was clipped by 4 bases and J by 5 bases; unmatched bases: 7. Here the CDR3 reads CASSIEGLGETQYF. The CDR3 coding sequence is TGTGCCAGCAGCATCGAGGGACTAGGGGAGACCCAGTACTTC. Using reference TRBV5-6 and TRBJ2-5 for the parts outside the CDR3, the full variable domain is DAGVTQSPTHLIKTRGQQVTLRCSPKSGHDTVSWYQQALGQGPQFIFQYYEEEERQRGNFPDRFSGHQFPNYSSELNVNALLLGDSALYLCASSIEGLGETQYFGPGTRLLVL.

This sequence joins TRBV7-2 and TRBJ2-2; 7 bases agree with TRBD2. This CDR3 is built from 13 residues. Germline lookup yields CDR1 SGHTA and CDR2 FQGNSA. J gave up 9 bases and V 0 bases, and 1 base lay outside the gene matches. The CDR3 bases are TGTGCCAGCAGCTTAGCGGGGGGGAGGGAGCTGTTTTTT. Translating it yields CASSLAGGRELFF.

The gene calls are TRBV2 and TRBJ2-1; the match to TRBD2 covers 13 bases. After removal of 6 bases from V and 10 bases from J, the junction contained 6 bases not matched to a gene. This CDR3 comprises 14 residues. Germline V gene sequence: CDR1 SNHLY, CDR2 FYNNEI. CDR3 in DNA: TGTGCCAGCAGCGCCGGGACTAGCGGGACCGAGCAGTTCTTC. Its translation: CASSAGTSGTEQFF.

J is TRBJ2-5 and V is TRBV6-5; tentative D call: TRBD1 (5 bases). Germline V gene lookup returns CDR1 MNHEY and CDR2 SVGAGI. The V gene lost 8 bases and the J gene lost 8 bases, with 21 bases spanning the gap. CDR3 length equals 14 residues. The CDR3 coding sequence is TGTGCCAGCCGGAGCCCGGCAGGGTTGCCCACCCAGTACTTC. Its protein product is CASRSPAGLPTQYF.

The V and J genes are TRBV28 and TRBJ1-6; D uncertain. This CDR3 spans 14 amino acids. The V gene's germline CDR1 is MDHEN and CDR2 SYDVKM. V was clipped by 6 bases and J by 7 bases, with 13 bases between them. This CDR3 reads CASSKGLVNSPLHF. The CDR3 DNA is TGTGCCAGCAGCAAAGGACTAGTCAATTCACCCCTCCACTTT.

V and J are TRBV19 and TRBJ2-1; D might be TRBD1 (6 bases). V was shortened by 5 bases and J by 7 bases, with 12 bases between the two germline ends. Germline V gives CDR1 LNHDA, CDR2 SQIVND (reference sequence). The CDR3 totals 13 residues. The CDR3 reads CASSSKQGNEQFF. CDR3 bases: TGTGCCAGTAGTTCTAAACAGGGTAATGAGCAGTTCTTC.

V and J are TRBV19 and TRBJ2-6, with 9 bases fitting TRBD1. V shed 1 base and J 2 bases; nucleotides not matched to a gene: 3. Germline V lookup: CDR1 LNHDA, CDR2 SQIVND (reference sequence). The CDR3 is 17 amino acids. CDR3 protein: CASSIVRTGAGANVLTF. The CDR3 DNA is TGTGCCAGTAGTATAGTACGGACAGGGGCTGGGGCCAACGTCCTGACTTTC.

The chain uses TRBV30 and TRBJ1-1; 7 bases are a match to TRBD1. Germline-derived CDR1 and CDR2 are GTSNPN and SVGIG (reference sequence). Unmatched junction bases numbered 2, after V lost 0 bases and J lost 7 bases. The CDR3 extends over 12 amino acids. CDR3 coding DNA: TGTGCCTGGAGTGTCCGACAGGGTGAAGCTTTCTTT. The encoded protein is CAWSVRQGEAFF.

This clone was detected only a few times. This chain joins TRBV2 and TRBJ2-5; TRBD1 agrees at 9 bases. Germline CDR1 SNHLY, CDR2 FYNNEI. With 5 bases clipped from V and 5 bases from J, the junction kept 9 bases outside the gene matches. The CDR3 covers 15 residues. This CDR3 is CASSSGQGVWETQYF. The CDR3 coding sequence is TGTGCCAGCAGTTCGGGACAGGGTGTATGGGAGACCCAGTACTTC.

In this sample, this clone turned up a few times. This chain uses TRBV6-6 with TRBJ1-6; D is unresolved. This CDR3 has 14 amino acids. Germline V gene data show CDR1 as MNHNY and CDR2 as SVGAGI (reference sequence). Trimming removed 8 bases from V and 5 bases from J, with 13 bases in between. This CDR3 is CASGDEGNNSPLHF. The CDR3 DNA sequence: TGTGCCAGCGGAGACGAGGGTAATAATTCACCCCTCCACTTT.